The clone carrying this T cell receptor beta chain was observed many times. The antigen remains undetermined. Assembly of TCR beta libraries relied on iRepertoire HTBI primers together with Arm-PCR of CDR3 regions. In the study's own analysis: Sample data revealed about 62 TRBV and 14 TRBJ segments. From the multiplex PCR reads, TCRdb called clonotypes with MiXCR, one entry per CDR3 protein. TCRdb, rather than the study authors, made the V and J calls. The sample comprises approximately 400,000 distinct CDR3 sequences, around 16% of which are singletons, and about 20% rests with the top ten. This entry belongs to a study of regulatory T cells in long-lasting Graves disease. Study results and caveats: Sample size, which was small, may have reduced accuracy. New patients shared fewer public clonotypes (roughly 910) than persistent patients did (about 3,000).

Time point indicated: newly diagnosed GD, antithyroid drugs for less than 3 months. PBMC-extracted RNA yielded the TCR library. The TCR was taken from a female donor with Graves disease. Sample: peripheral blood mononuclear cells (PBMCs), taken at new diagnosis, from a patient treated with antithyroid drugs.

CDR3 nucleotide sequence: TGCAGTGCCATGACTAGCGGGTCTTCCAATGAGCAGTTCTTC. This encodes CSAMTSGSSNEQFF. This chain connects TRBV20-1 to TRBJ2-1, with 10 bases aligning to TRBD2. Germline CDR1 DFQATT, CDR2 SNEGSKA (reference sequence). V dropped 6 bases and J dropped 6; count of bases not matched to a gene: 8. This CDR3 is built from 14 residues.